A single sample is the source of the 27 T cell receptor beta chains below, sequenced in a study of cytomegalovirus exposure and HLA in healthy donors. 60 Vbeta and 13 Jbeta primers were used in PCR. Clones were sequenced by immunoSEQ multiplex PCR, and TCRdb holds only the in-frame ones, with some missing. The table has around 170,000 clones, roughly 77% seen once. The sample was PBMCs. These receptor sequences come from a woman between 50 and 59 years old in good health and CMV-seropositive.

CDR3 sequence: CASSPPGLAGGPVEQFF. CDR3 DNA sequence: TGTGCCAGCTCACCTCCGGGACTAGCGGGGGGGCCTGTTGAGCAGTTCTTC. The chain recombines TRBV18 with TRBJ2-1; 16 nucleotides match TRBD2. The germline V gene has CDR1 KGHSH and CDR2 LQKENI. This CDR3 is 17 amino acids long. J was trimmed by 9 bases and V by 3 bases; bases with no gene match: 8. Full variable domain (remainder filled in from reference TRBV18 and TRBJ2-1): NAGVMQNPRHLVRRRGQEARLRCSPMKGHSHVYWYRQLPEEGLKFMVYLQKENIIDESGMPKERFSAEFPKEGPSILRIQQVVRGDSAAYFCASSPPGLAGGPVEQFFGPGTRLTVL.

The gene calls are TRBV15 and TRBJ1-2; D might be TRBD1 (6 bases). CDR3 length equals 12 residues. Trimming removed 0 bases from V and 8 bases from J, with 7 bases in between. Germline loops: CDR1 LNHNV, CDR2 YYDKDF (reference sequence). In DNA form, the CDR3 reads TGTGCCACCAGCAGAGATCAGGGGGGCTACACCTTC. It encodes CATSRDQGGYTF.

The chain uses TRBV7-2 and TRBJ2-2; D is unclear. CDR3 length: 13 residues. Germline assignment: CDR1 SGHTA and CDR2 FQGNSA. V lost 3 bases to trimming and J lost 7 bases, with 9 bases between them. This chain's CDR3 is CASSFQAGGELFF. CDR3 bases: TGTGCCAGCAGCTTTCAGGCCGGCGGGGAGCTGTTTTTT.

J is TRBJ2-3 and V is TRBV7-2, with 13 bases lining up with TRBD2. CDR3 length equals 17 residues. After removal of 1 base from V and 4 bases from J, the junction contained 5 bases not matched to a gene. Germline lookup yields CDR1 SGHTA and CDR2 FQGNSA. The CDR3 here is CASSLVGTSGRADTQYF. The CDR3 DNA follows: TGTGCCAGCAGCTTAGTAGGCACTAGCGGGAGGGCAGATACGCAGTATTTT.

The rearrangement links TRBV7-2 to TRBJ2-5, with D possibly matching TRBD1 (6 bases). Per germline, CDR1 SGHTA and CDR2 FQGNSA. CDR3 size: 15 residues. Deletions cut 2 bases from V and 2 bases from J, with 12 bases between. CDR3 sequence: CASSLSLGQQETQYF. The CDR3 DNA follows: TGTGCCAGCAGCTTAAGTCTAGGACAGCAAGAGACCCAGTACTTC.

This clone was counted between two and nine times. This chain uses TRBV28 with TRBJ2-5; TRBD1 matches at 9 bases. After removal of 6 bases from V and 5 bases from J, the junction contained 13 bases not matched to a gene. The CDR3 totals 16 residues. The germline gives CDR1 MDHEN, CDR2 SYDVKM. The CDR3 spells CASRLGTGGILETQYF. The DNA for the CDR3 is TGTGCCAGCAGACTCGGAACAGGGGGCATTTTGGAGACCCAGTACTTC.

The CDR3, as DNA: TGTGCCAGCAGCAGGACTAGCGGGATTGATGAGCAGTTCTTC. Its protein product is CASSRTSGIDEQFF. The V gene is TRBV21-1, the J gene TRBJ2-1; no DNA check was done on the table's D call, TRBD2. TRBV21-1 is noted as a pseudogene. The CDR3 extends over 14 amino acids.

This chain links TRBV14 with TRBJ2-7; 12 bases align to TRBD1. The CDR3 runs 17 residues. The trim removed 4 bases at V and 3 bases at J, leaving 10 bases unmatched. Germline CDR1 SGHDN, CDR2 FVKESK. CDR3 sequence reads: CASSRPGTGGGFYEQYF. CDR3 nucleotide sequence: TGTGCCAGCAGCCGACCCGGGACAGGGGGCGGCTTCTACGAGCAGTACTTC. Filled out from reference TRBV14 and TRBJ2-7, the complete variable domain reads EAGVTQFPSHSVIEKGQTVTLRCDPISGHDNLYWYRRVMGKEIKFLLHFVKESKQDESGMPNNRFLAERTGGTYSTLKVQPAELEDSGVYFCASSRPGTGGGFYEQYFGPGTRLTVT.

The chain recombines TRBV5-6 with TRBJ2-3; 7 bases map to TRBD2. The length of the CDR3 is 16 residues. The V gene end was trimmed by 0 bases and the J gene end by 1 base; junction bases not matched to a gene: 5. Germline loops: CDR1 SGHDT, CDR2 YYEEEE. CDR3 protein: CASSLGLAVGTDTQYF. CDR3 in DNA: TGTGCCAGCAGCTTGGGACTAGCAGTTGGCACAGATACGCAGTATTTT.

This clone has a handful of counts. The V and J genes are TRBV6-1 and TRBJ2-7, with D maybe TRBD2 (5 bases). The CDR3 length is 14 residues. Germline loops: CDR1 MNHNS, CDR2 SASEGT. Trimming took off 7 bases at V and 1 base at J, with 14 bases between the two ends. The CDR3 DNA reads TGTGCCAGCAAAAGCGGACCATCTTCCTACGAGCAGTACTTC. This sequence encodes CASKSGPSSYEQYF.

The chain employs TRBV11-2 and TRBJ1-4; D ambiguous. V was cut by 5 bases and J by 7 bases, with 11 bases left in between. The CDR3 runs to 13 residues. Per germline, CDR1 SGHAT and CDR2 FQNNGV. The CDR3 spells CASSPYSSEKLFF. CDR3 bases: TGTGCCAGCAGCCCTTATTCCAGTGAAAAACTGTTTTTT.

The V gene is TRBV28, the J gene TRBJ2-7; D might be TRBD1 (5 bases). Germline V gene data show CDR1 as MDHEN and CDR2 as SYDVKM. The CDR3 spans 14 residues. The ends were cut back, 7 bases at V and 2 bases at J, with 15 bases in the middle. The CDR3 DNA is TGTGCCAGCAAATCCAGGACACTAACCTACGAGCAGTACTTC. Amino acids: CASKSRTLTYEQYF.

This clone was picked up one time. The rearrangement uses TRBV10-3 and TRBJ2-6; D gene ambiguous. Deletions cut 7 bases from V and 0 bases from J, with 13 bases between. This CDR3 has 16 amino acids. The V gene's germline CDR1 is ENHRY and CDR2 SYGVKD. The DNA for the CDR3 is TGTGCCATCAAGGAAGGCGCTAGCTCTGGGGCCAACGTCCTGACTTTC. Its translation is CAIKEGASSGANVLTF.

Concerning this clone: Its ends do not fully match the called genes, so a read error is possible. The V and J genes are TRBV29-1 and TRBJ2-5; D gene ambiguous. The end of the DNA is better explained by TRBJ2-7, so the J call may be wrong. This CDR3 has 11 amino acids. Per the germline V gene, CDR1 is SQVTM and CDR2 is ANQGSEA. CDR3 loop: CSAEDGYEQYF. The CDR3 DNA is TGCAGCGCTGAAGACGGGTACGAGCAGTACTTC.

V is TRBV6-5 and J is TRBJ2-3; 8 bases are shared with TRBD1. The V gene end was trimmed by 6 bases and the J gene end by 2 bases; junction bases not matched to a gene: 7. The germline V gene has CDR1 MNHEY and CDR2 SVGAGI. The CDR3 is 15 amino acids. The CDR3 spells CASSRQGTYTDTQYF. The CDR3 coding sequence is TGTGCCAGCAGCCGACAGGGGACGTACACAGATACGCAGTATTTT.

The V gene is TRBV7-2, the J gene TRBJ1-5; D possibly corresponds to TRBD1 (6 bases). V lost 6 bases and J lost 3, with 12 bases in between. Per the germline V gene, CDR1 is SGHTA and CDR2 is FQGNSA. The CDR3 covers 14 residues. The CDR3 DNA follows: TGTGCCAGCAGACAAACAGGGATCAATCAGCCCCAGCATTTT. This codes for CASRQTGINQPQHF.

The rearrangement links TRBV19 to TRBJ2-1; maybe TRBD2 (5 bases). With 4 bases removed from V and 10 bases from J, the gap between germline ends came to 11 bases. CDR3 length: 12 amino acids. From germline, CDR1 is LNHDA and CDR2 SQIVND (reference sequence). Here the CDR3 reads CASSTPRGEQFF. The CDR3 nucleotides are TGTGCCAGTAGTACCCCTCGCGGGGAGCAGTTCTTC.

The rearrangement joins TRBV10-3 to TRBJ1-1, with D possibly TRBD1 on 6 matching bases. V was shortened by 10 bases and J by 7 bases, with 25 bases between the two germline ends. CDR3 length: 15 residues. Looked up from germline, CDR1 is ENHRY and CDR2 is SYGVKD. CDR3 sequence reads: CASSPVGGGESEAFF. In DNA, the CDR3 is TGTGCCAGCTCCCCGGTAGGGGGGGGTGAAAGTGAAGCTTTCTTT.

This chain connects TRBV6-6 to TRBJ2-5; D is possibly TRBD2 (6 bases). The CDR3 is 16 amino acids. Germline V gene data show CDR1 as MNHNY and CDR2 as SVGAGI (reference sequence). V gave up 2 bases and J gave up 5 bases, with 18 bases separating them. CDR3 sequence (DNA): TGTGCCAGCAGTTACCAAGTTAAGGGACTCGGGGAGACCCAGTACTTC. The encoded protein is CASSYQVKGLGETQYF.

The rearrangement links TRBV5-1 to TRBJ2-3; 7 bases fit TRBD1. The J segment lost 2 bases and the V segment lost 0 bases, leaving 3 bases of the junction unmatched. The CDR3 spans 15 residues. Germline CDR1 is SGHRS and CDR2 is YFSETQ. The CDR3, as DNA: TGCGCCAGCAGCTTGGCGGGACAGCCCACAGATACGCAGTATTTT. This gives the protein CASSLAGQPTDTQYF. Complete variable domain (other parts from reference TRBV5-1 and TRBJ2-3): KAGVTQTPRYLIKTRGQQVTLSCSPISGHRSVSWYQQTPGQGLQFLFEYFSETQRNKGNFPGRFSGRQFSNSRSEMNVSTLELGDSALYLCASSLAGQPTDTQYFGPGTRLTVL.

V and J are TRBV5-1 and TRBJ2-3; TRBD2 matches at 15 bases. CDR1 SGHRS and CDR2 YFSETQ come from the germline V gene. V shed 4 bases, J shed 0 bases, and the junction held 9 bases outside the gene matches. The CDR3 length is 19 residues. Written as DNA, the CDR3 is TGCGCCAGCAGCCAATGGACTAGCGGGGGGGCCTGGAGCACAGATACGCAGTATTTT. It encodes CASSQWTSGGAWSTDTQYF.

The chain employs TRBV15 and TRBJ1-2; no clear D gene. V was shortened by 5 bases and J by 5 bases, with 9 bases between the two germline ends. The CDR3 has 12 amino acids. Germline V gene sequence: CDR1 LNHNV, CDR2 YYDKDF (reference sequence). CDR3 sequence: CATSGGEYGYTF. In DNA form, the CDR3 reads TGTGCCACCAGCGGCGGGGAGTATGGCTACACCTTC.

The rearrangement uses TRBV28 and TRBJ1-3; 7 bases line up with TRBD1. The CDR3 sequence is 15 residues long. J was trimmed by 9 bases and V by 5 bases; bases with no gene match: 13. CDR1 and CDR2 (germline): MDHEN, SYDVKM. CDR3 loop: CASSPRDSPLGTIYF. For the CDR3, the DNA is TGTGCCAGCAGTCCTCGGGACAGCCCTCTTGGCACCATATATTTT.

The chain uses TRBV11-2 and TRBJ1-2; a possible D gene is TRBD1 (5 bases). The CDR3 has 15 amino acids. V gave up 4 bases and J gave up 4 bases, with 16 bases separating them. Germline values: CDR1 SGHAT, CDR2 FQNNGV. CDR3 region: CASSSSLGQGYGYTF. Here the CDR3 DNA reads TGTGCCAGCAGCTCCTCCTTGGGTCAGGGCTATGGCTACACCTTC.

This chain connects TRBV18 to TRBJ1-3, with D perhaps TRBD1 (6 bases). This CDR3 has 16 residues. With 1 base removed from V and 1 base from J, the gap between germline ends came to 11 bases. Germline lookup yields CDR1 KGHSH and CDR2 LQKENI. CDR3 sequence: CASSPRTQGSGNTIYF. The CDR3, as DNA: TGTGCCAGCTCACCACGCACTCAGGGGTCTGGAAACACCATATATTTT.

The V call is TRBV5-4, the J call TRBJ2-1; D may be TRBD1 (6 bases). Germline assignment: CDR1 SGHNT and CDR2 YYREEE (reference sequence). Deletions cut 5 bases from V and 7 bases from J, with 10 bases between. The CDR3 runs to 12 residues. The CDR3 coding sequence is TGTGCCAGCAGTTCACAGGGAAATGAGCAGTTCTTC. Protein product: CASSSQGNEQFF.

The chain links TRBV19 to TRBJ2-7, with unresolved D. The CDR3 consists of 14 residues. V shed 3 bases and J shed 2 bases, with 11 bases lying between them. Germline V gene sequence: CDR1 LNHDA, CDR2 SQIVND (reference sequence). The CDR3: CASSIAVGTYEQYF. CDR3 in DNA: TGTGCCAGTAGTATTGCGGTGGGTACCTACGAGCAGTACTTC. The variable domain in full, with the rest retrieved from reference TRBV19 and TRBJ2-7, is DGGITQSPKYLFRKEGQNVTLSCEQNLNHDAMYWYRQDPGQGLRLIYYSQIVNDFQKGDIAEGYSVSREKKESFPLTVTSAQKNPTAFYLCASSIAVGTYEQYFGPGTRLTVT.